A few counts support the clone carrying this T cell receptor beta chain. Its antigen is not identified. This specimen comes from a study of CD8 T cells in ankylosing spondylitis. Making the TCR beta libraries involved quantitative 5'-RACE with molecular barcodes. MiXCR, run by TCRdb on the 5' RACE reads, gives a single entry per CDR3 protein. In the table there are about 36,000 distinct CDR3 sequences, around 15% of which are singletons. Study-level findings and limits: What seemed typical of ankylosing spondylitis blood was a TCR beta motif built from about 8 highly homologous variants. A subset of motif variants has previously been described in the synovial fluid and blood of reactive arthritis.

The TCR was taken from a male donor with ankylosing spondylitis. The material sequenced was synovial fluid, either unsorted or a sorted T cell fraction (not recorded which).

The CDR3, as DNA: TGTGCCAGCAAGCGGTTTCGGGGCTTGAACACTGAAGCTTTCTTT. Its protein is CASKRFRGLNTEAFF. V usage is TRBV27 and J usage is TRBJ1-1; D perhaps matches TRBD1 (5 bases). The CDR3 spans 15 residues. CDR1 and CDR2 from the germline V gene are MNHEY and SMNVEV (reference sequence). Deletions cut 7 bases from V and 0 bases from J, with 15 bases between.